The next 21 T cell receptor beta chains were all read from a single sample in a study of human thymus T cells. Resections removed during corrective heart surgery provided the thymus tissue used. Libraries were prepared by immunoSEQ multiplex PCR; TCRdb keeps only in-frame clonotypes and omits some of them. The sample consists of about 130,000 clones, approximately 96% of them appearing once. Sequencing was carried out using thymus tissue. These receptors were obtained from a boy younger than two with a congenital heart defect but otherwise immunologically healthy.

This clone appeared once. CDR3 residues: CASSEQGNWAYF. The CDR3 bases are TGTGCCAGCAGTGAACAGGGTAATTGGGCGTACTTC. The chain recombines TRBV2 with TRBJ2-5, with D perhaps TRBD1 (5 bases). Germline lookup yields CDR1 SNHLY and CDR2 FYNNEI. Trimming removed 2 bases at V and 13 bases at J, with 14 bases between. This CDR3 spans 12 amino acids.

The chain couples TRBV19 to TRBJ1-5, with 7 bases identical to TRBD1. The CDR3 runs 15 residues. Germline CDR1 and CDR2: LNHDA and SQIVND (reference sequence). The J segment lost 0 bases and the V segment lost 3 bases, leaving 2 bases of the junction unmatched. CDR3 in DNA: TGTGCCAGTAGTATGACAGGGAATAGCAATCAGCCCCAGCATTTT. As protein: CASSMTGNSNQPQHF. Looking up the rest from reference TRBV19 and TRBJ1-5 gives the full variable domain: DGGITQSPKYLFRKEGQNVTLSCEQNLNHDAMYWYRQDPGQGLRLIYYSQIVNDFQKGDIAEGYSVSREKKESFPLTVTSAQKNPTAFYLCASSMTGNSNQPQHFGDGTRLSIL.

This rearrangement joins TRBV7-9 to TRBJ1-1; D gene unclear. The CDR3 totals 12 residues. CDR1 is SEHNR, CDR2 FQNEAQ, per germline (reference sequence). V was clipped by 8 bases and J by 4 bases, with 11 bases between them. CDR3 region: CASCEGPTEAFF. In nucleotides, the CDR3 is TGTGCCAGCTGCGAGGGCCCCACTGAAGCTTTCTTT.

CDR3 DNA: TGTGCCAGCAGCCTTACATCTAATTCACCCCTCCACTTT. Encoded protein: CASSLTSNSPLHF. The chain couples TRBV11-2 to TRBJ1-6; no reliable D call. Germline CDR1 is SGHAT and CDR2 is FQNNGV. V was clipped by 5 bases and J by 6 bases, with 8 bases between them. This CDR3 is built from 13 residues.

The gene calls are TRBV28 and TRBJ1-6; D call uncertain. Germline CDR1 and CDR2: MDHEN and SYDVKM. The CDR3 has 20 residues. The V gene lost 4 bases and the J gene lost 4 bases, with 26 bases spanning the gap. CDR3 protein: CASSSPLQHDHPSYNSPLHF. In DNA form, the CDR3 reads TGTGCCAGCAGTTCCCCTCTTCAACACGATCATCCTTCTTATAATTCACCCCTCCACTTT.

This clone was observed a single time. The V call is TRBV14, the J call TRBJ2-5; 9 bases map to TRBD2. This CDR3 contains 15 residues. Trimming took 3 bases from V and 5 from J; bases not matched to a gene: 7. The V gene's germline CDR1 is SGHDN and CDR2 FVKESK. Here the CDR3 reads CASSQVSGGRETQYF. CDR3 bases: TGTGCCAGCAGCCAGGTTAGCGGGGGTCGGGAGACCCAGTACTTC. Full variable domain (outside the CDR3, taken from reference TRBV14 and TRBJ2-5): EAGVTQFPSHSVIEKGQTVTLRCDPISGHDNLYWYRRVMGKEIKFLLHFVKESKQDESGMPNNRFLAERTGGTYSTLKVQPAELEDSGVYFCASSQVSGGRETQYFGPGTRLLVL.

This chain links TRBV7-9 with TRBJ2-7, with 11 bases that match TRBD2. CDR1 and CDR2 from the germline V gene are SEHNR and FQNEAQ (reference sequence). The CDR3 is 17 amino acids. After removal of 3 bases from V and 6 bases from J, the junction contained 13 bases not matched to a gene. DNA for the CDR3: TGTGCCAGCAGCTTGGAACTCCTAGCGGGGGGCCTAGGCGAGCAGTACTTC. Translation gives CASSLELLAGGLGEQYF.

The chain employs TRBV2 and TRBJ1-5; D is unclear. Germline assignment: CDR1 SNHLY and CDR2 FYNNEI. CDR3 size: 13 residues. V was clipped by 7 bases and J by 0 bases, with 7 bases between them. CDR3 sequence: CASTRYSNQPQHF. The CDR3 DNA reads TGTGCCAGCACGAGATATAGCAATCAGCCCCAGCATTTT. Supplemented by reference TRBV2 and TRBJ1-5, the full variable domain reads EPEVTQTPSHQVTQMGQEVILRCVPISNHLYFYWYRQILGQKVEFLVSFYNNEISEKSEIFDDQFSVERPDGSNFTLKIRSTKLEDSAMYFCASTRYSNQPQHFGDGTRLSIL.

In the case of this clone: The same CDR3 can be traced to other DNA sequences in this sample. The chain links TRBV6-5 to TRBJ1-1; weak D call: TRBD1 (6 bases). This CDR3 has 13 residues. The germline V and J ends were trimmed by 0 bases and 5 bases, with 7 bases remaining between them. Germline V gene sequence: CDR1 MNHEY, CDR2 SVGAGI. In DNA form, the CDR3 reads TGTGCCAGCAGTTACTCCAGGGGTACTGAAGCTTTCTTT. This translates into CASSYSRGTEAFF.

This sequence joins TRBV7-2 and TRBJ2-3, with TRBD2 matching over 10 bases. This CDR3 has 16 amino acids. The junction had 9 bases not matched to a gene; V was cut back by 4 bases and J by 5 bases. The germline CDR1 and CDR2 sequences are SGHTA and FQGNSA. Written as DNA, the CDR3 is TGTGCCAGCAGCTCCAGGACTAGCGGAGGCCAAGATACGCAGTATTTT. Protein product: CASSSRTSGGQDTQYF.

The chain uses TRBV28 and TRBJ1-6; 10 bases match TRBD1. Germline V gene data show CDR1 as MDHEN and CDR2 as SYDVKM. V lost 7 bases, J lost 11 bases, and 8 bases stayed unmatched. This CDR3 is 14 amino acids long. CDR3 protein: CASNEGQGNPPLHF. CDR3 DNA sequence: TGTGCCAGCAACGAGGGACAGGGGAATCCACCCCTCCACTTT.

The chain has TRBV15 and TRBJ2-1; D remains ambiguous. V lost 0 bases to trimming and J lost 13 bases, with 10 bases between them. This CDR3 comprises 12 residues. Germline loops: CDR1 LNHNV, CDR2 YYDKDF (reference sequence). The CDR3 nucleotides read TGTGCCACCAGCAGAGACTCCTCGAGACAGTTCTTC. Its protein product is CATSRDSSRQFF.

The chain uses TRBV15 and TRBJ2-2; D may be TRBD1 or TRBD2 (5 bases each). V gave up 0 bases and J gave up 7 bases, with 9 bases separating them. The CDR3 totals 14 residues. Germline lookup yields CDR1 LNHNV and CDR2 YYDKDF (reference sequence). The CDR3, as DNA: TGTGCCACCAGCAGAGATGAGGGGATCGGGGAGCTGTTTTTT. Amino acid sequence: CATSRDEGIGELFF.

This chain joins TRBV5-1 and TRBJ2-1; 10 nucleotides align to TRBD2. The CDR3 sequence is 17 residues long. Germline V gives CDR1 SGHRS, CDR2 YFSETQ. V gave up 0 bases and J gave up 1 base; unmatched junction bases: 4. CDR3 sequence: CASSLDTSGDSYNEQFF. CDR3 DNA sequence: TGCGCCAGCAGCTTGGACACTAGCGGGGATTCCTACAATGAGCAGTTCTTC.

This clone was detected only once. The J gene is TRBJ2-6, the V gene TRBV2; D possibly uses TRBD1 or TRBD2 (5 bases each). V shed 7 bases and J shed 2 bases, with 18 bases lying between them. The CDR3 spans 17 residues. The germline gives CDR1 SNHLY, CDR2 FYNNEI. The CDR3 region is CASKSSGTPPGANVLTF. Here the CDR3 DNA reads TGTGCCAGCAAGTCGTCAGGGACCCCCCCTGGGGCCAACGTCCTGACTTTC.

The chain has TRBV7-9 and TRBJ2-7; the D gene is possibly TRBD1 (5 bases). Germline V gene data show CDR1 as SEHNR and CDR2 as FQNEAQ (reference sequence). This CDR3 contains 14 residues. Trimming shortened V by 0 bases and J by 3 bases, and 9 bases separated the two germline ends. In DNA, the CDR3 is TGTGCCAGCAGCTTAGCCGATGACAGCTACGAGCAGTACTTC. It is translated as CASSLADDSYEQYF.

This clone has a handful of counts. This chain links TRBV5-4 with TRBJ1-1, with 8 nucleotides matching TRBD1. Germline CDR1 SGHNT, CDR2 YYREEE (reference sequence). Trimming removed 2 bases from V and 0 bases from J; junction bases left unmatched: 9. The CDR3 spans 17 residues. CDR3 region: CASSFPTGGLMNTEAFF. The CDR3 nucleotides read TGTGCCAGCAGCTTCCCAACAGGGGGACTCATGAACACTGAAGCTTTCTTT.

The gene calls are TRBV28 and TRBJ1-2, with D possibly TRBD1 on 6 matching bases. The CDR3 runs to 15 residues. V was pared by 3 bases and J by 8 bases, with 19 bases between. CDR1 is MDHEN, CDR2 SYDVKM, per germline. Here the CDR3 DNA reads TGTGCCAGCAGTTTCCACGGACAGAGCCTTCTCGGCTACACCTTC. Its protein product is CASSFHGQSLLGYTF.

The CDR3 protein is CASSRICPGTITGELFF. Written as DNA, the CDR3 is TGTGCCAGCAGCCGGATATGTCCCGGGACAATCACCGGGGAGCTGTTTTTT. The gene calls are TRBV4-2 and TRBJ2-2, with D tentatively TRBD1 (6 bases). V was trimmed by 4 bases and J by 4 bases, leaving 19 bases between them. CDR3 length: 17 residues. From germline, CDR1 is LGHNA and CDR2 YNFKEQ.

The chain employs TRBV14 and TRBJ1-1, with D possibly matching TRBD1 (6 bases). Trimming removed 4 bases from V and 1 base from J, with 10 bases in between. Germline V lookup: CDR1 SGHDN, CDR2 FVKESK. The CDR3 runs 14 residues. CDR3 region: CASSRGGPNTEAFF. As DNA, the CDR3 is TGTGCCAGCAGCCGAGGGGGTCCGAACACTGAAGCTTTCTTT.

The chain has TRBV9 and TRBJ1-1; 8 bases match TRBD1. J was trimmed by 1 base and V by 4 bases; bases with no gene match: 9. This CDR3 has 16 residues. The germline V gene encodes CDR1 SGDLS and CDR2 YYNGEE. The CDR3 protein is CASSINPGGANTEAFF. DNA of the CDR3: TGTGCCAGCAGCATAAACCCAGGGGGCGCGAACACTGAAGCTTTCTTT.